A selection of T cell receptor beta chains follows, all from one sample in a study of blood T cells in healthy people across ages. TCRdb redid the calling of the 5' RACE reads with MiXCR, one entry per CDR3 protein. The data contain about 780,000 distinct CDR3 sequences, approximately 65% of them singletons. The sample consisted of blood. The source of these receptors is a man under 40 in good health. CDR3s include the opening cysteine and the closing phenylalanine or tryptophan. D genes are given only for firm matches. Expanded clones are given a class, and other clones once, few, many or no size at all.

clone_size	d_call	v_call	j_call	cdr3_aa
.	.	TRBV19	.	CASSISAGHEQYF
.	TRBD1	TRBV20-1	TRBJ2-7	CSAMTGGSYEQYF
.	.	TRBV20-1	TRBJ2-1	CSAHGGGASYNEQFF
.	.	TRBV7-2	TRBJ1-5	CASSLVPGSGNQPQHF
.	.	TRBV6-5	TRBJ2-7	CASRRGEYATYEQYF
.	TRBD1	TRBV7-3	TRBJ2-1	CASSYKGTGSASYNEQFF
few	TRBD1	TRBV12-3/TRBV12-4	TRBJ1-5	CASSPGTGLSNQPQHF
few	.	TRBV29-1	TRBJ1-2	CSVEERGDGYGYTF
.	.	TRBV11-1	TRBJ2-5	CAGSWHGETQYF
.	.	TRBV27	TRBJ2-1	CASSLWRYNEQFF
.	TRBD1	TRBV29-1	TRBJ2-1	CSVPQGSGSYNEQFF
.	TRBD1	TRBV25-1	TRBJ1-6	CASTPRGRSPLHF
.	.	TRBV18	TRBJ2-7	CASSPGPVHSSYEQYF
.	.	TRBV7-2	TRBJ1-1	CASSLQTAAGTEAFF
.	.	TRBV25-1	TRBJ1-1	CATVLRAEAFF
once	.	TRBV27	TRBJ2-3	CASSLGGVVPDTQYF
.	TRBD2	TRBV12-3/TRBV12-4	TRBJ2-3	CASSPPGGDKYF
.	.	TRBV20-1	TRBJ2-5	CSAEVFGETQYF
.	.	TRBV4-2	TRBJ2-1	CASSQDHDRLNEQFF
few	.	TRBV3-1	TRBJ1-5	CASSQDPGRNQPQHF
.	.	TRBV20-1	TRBJ2-1	CSARSGTFSYNEQFF
.	TRBD1	TRBV7-2	TRBJ2-7	CASSSRTGSSYEQYF